The 5 T cell receptor beta chains below all came from one sample that was sequenced in a study of cytomegalovirus exposure and HLA in healthy donors. The PCR was carried out with 60 Vbeta primers and 13 Jbeta primers. Produced via immunoSEQ multiplex PCR; TCRdb's table is partial and in-frame only. The sample holds around 150,000 clones, around 80% seen once. Sample: PBMCs. These receptors originate from a man in his forties in good health and CMV-seropositive.

The chain uses TRBV5-1 and TRBJ2-1, with 9 bases that match TRBD1. Germline assignment: CDR1 SGHRS and CDR2 YFSETQ. Trimming cost V 4 bases and J 3 bases; bases outside gene matches: 5. CDR3 length: 15 amino acids. CDR3 region: CASSLRDRDYNEQFF. CDR3 bases: TGCGCCAGCAGCCTGAGGGACAGGGACTACAATGAGCAGTTCTTC.

This clone appeared once. The chain uses TRBV19 and TRBJ2-2; TRBD2 aligns across 10 bases. There are 16 residues in the CDR3. J gave up 1 base and V 3 bases, and 2 bases lay outside the gene matches. CDR1 is LNHDA and CDR2 is SQIVND in the germline V gene (reference sequence). CDR3 residues: CASSMSSGGNTGELFF. In DNA form, the CDR3 reads TGTGCCAGTAGTATGTCTAGCGGGGGGAACACCGGGGAGCTGTTTTTT.

The V call is TRBV6-1, the J call TRBJ2-5, with a weak D call TRBD1 (6 bases). Germline CDR1 reads MNHNS; CDR2 reads SASEGT. CDR3 length: 13 residues. Deletions cut 6 bases from V and 2 bases from J, with 10 bases between. For the CDR3, the DNA is TGTGCCAGCAGGAGAGACAGGCAAGAGACCCAGTACTTC. Translation: CASRRDRQETQYF.

The V and J genes are TRBV11-3 and TRBJ1-3; D remains unclear. CDR1 and CDR2 from the germline V gene are SGHNT and YENEEA. The length of the CDR3 is 14 residues. V shed 3 bases and J shed 1 base, with 7 bases lying between them. The DNA for the CDR3 is TGTGCCAGCAGCTTGACGCGGTCTGGAAACACCATATATTTT. Translated, it gives CASSLTRSGNTIYF.

V is TRBV10-3 and J is TRBJ2-1, with 8 bases matching TRBD2. This CDR3 has 16 residues. The V segment lost 3 bases and the J segment 8 bases; nucleotides outside the gene matches: 12. CDR1 and CDR2 from the germline V gene are ENHRY and SYGVKD. CDR3 sequence: CAISEGLGSGMDEQFF. CDR3 DNA: TGTGCCATCAGTGAAGGGTTGGGTAGCGGGATGGATGAGCAGTTCTTC.